This is a list of T cell receptor beta chains from one sample in a study of cytotoxic CD8 clonotypes in ibrutinib-treated CLL. Here immunoSEQ multiplex PCR was the method, and the copy in TCRdb shows in-frame clones only, minus some. The data show approximately 320,000 clones, 67% seen once. The sample was PBMCs, taken after 36 months of ibrutinib treatment. Every receptor here comes from a human donor with chronic lymphocytic leukemia. CDR3s include the opening cysteine and the closing phenylalanine or tryptophan. D genes are given only for firm matches. Clone size is stated in some rows and not others, as once, few, many or a class when expanded.

d_call	v_call	j_call	clone_size	cdr3_aa	cdr3_nt
NA	TRBV29-1	TRBJ2-1	NA	CSVAEGSYNEQFF	TGCAGCGTTGCGGAGGGTTCCTACAATGAGCAGTTCTTC
TRBD1	TRBV19	TRBJ2-7	NA	CASSVTGGDYEQYF	TGTGCCAGTAGTGTTACAGGGGGCGATTACGAGCAGTACTTC
NA	TRBV27	TRBJ2-7	NA	CASRGLPAGEQYF	TGTGCCAGCAGGGGTTTACCTGCGGGCGAGCAGTACTTC
NA	TRBV20-1	TRBJ1-2	NA	CSASWGYTF	TGCAGTGCTAGCTGGGGCTACACCTTC
NA	TRBV2	TRBJ1-6	few	CASNTGMDSPLHF	TGTGCCAGCAACACAGGGATGGATTCACCCCTCCACTTT
NA	TRBV6-5	TRBJ1-1	NA	CASSEGVTEAFF	TGTGCCAGCAGTGAAGGGGTCACTGAAGCTTTCTTT
NA	TRBV9	TRBJ1-3	NA	CASSTTGISGNTIYF	TGTGCCAGCAGCACCACAGGGATCTCTGGAAACACCATATATTTT
NA	TRBV28	TRBJ1-5	few	CASRVQGQPQHF	TGTGCCAGCAGAGTACAGGGTCAGCCCCAGCATTTT
NA	TRBV29-1	TRBJ2-2	NA	CSVGYLSGGDTGELFF	TGCAGCGTTGGATACCTCTCCGGGGGTGACACCGGGGAGCTGTTTTTT
TRBD1	TRBV13	TRBJ2-3	NA	CASTGQGPSYTQYF	TGTGCCAGCACCGGACAGGGTCCGTCATATACGCAGTATTTT
NA	TRBV15	TRBJ2-5	NA	CATSREPRLQETQYF	TGTGCCACCAGCAGAGAGCCCCGACTCCAAGAGACCCAGTACTTC
NA	TRBV5-1	TRBJ1-5	NA	CASSGGRLGSNQPQHF	TGCGCCAGCAGCGGAGGGAGGCTAGGTAGCAATCAGCCCCAGCATTTT
NA	TRBV29-1	TRBJ1-1	NA	CSVGGRTSEAFF	TGCAGCGTTGGAGGCAGGACGTCTGAAGCTTTCTTT
NA	TRBV7-6	TRBJ1-6	NA	CASSAYLRDNNSPLHF	TGTGCCAGCAGCGCATATCTCCGGGACAATAATTCACCCCTCCACTTT
NA	TRBV7-9	TRBJ2-2	once	CASRSDNSNTGELFF	TGTGCCAGCAGATCAGACAACTCGAACACCGGGGAGCTGTTTTTT
TRBD1	TRBV27	TRBJ1-2	few	CASSSTGAGYGYTF	TGTGCCAGCAGTAGTACAGGGGCAGGCTATGGCTACACCTTC
TRBD1	TRBV7-3	TRBJ1-4	once	CASSRGGRDEKLFF	TGTGCCAGCAGCCGAGGGGGCAGGGATGAAAAACTGTTTTTT
NA	TRBV15	TRBJ2-5	NA	CATSDHLPETQYF	TGTGCCACCTCGGACCATCTACCGGAGACCCAGTACTTC
NA	TRBV6-5	TRBJ1-5	NA	CAPRRGDNQPQHF	TGTGCCCCCCGGCGTGGAGACAATCAGCCCCAGCATTTT
NA	TRBV19	TRBJ2-2	NA	CASSIPGREKRGLFF	TGTGCCAGTAGTATCCCTGGTCGTGAAAAAAGGGGGCTGTTTTTT
NA	TRBV25-1	TRBJ2-5	few	CASSRDSGETQYF	TGTGCCAGCAGCAGGGACAGCGGGGAGACCCAGTACTTC
TRBD2	TRBV6-5	TRBJ2-7	few	CASSYSSGFNYEQYF	TGTGCCAGCAGTTACTCTAGCGGGTTTAACTACGAGCAGTACTTC
TRBD1	TRBV28	TRBJ1-4	NA	CASSPGGGDEKLFF	TGTGCCAGCAGTCCCGGAGGGGGCGATGAAAAACTGTTTTTT
NA	TRBV11-2	TRBJ2-5	few	CASSQRETQYF	TGTGCCAGCAGCCAGCGGGAGACCCAGTACTTC
TRBD1	TRBV7-3	TRBJ1-2	NA	CASSPQGAPGYGYTF	TGTGCCAGCAGCCCCCAGGGGGCGCCTGGCTATGGCTACACCTTC
TRBD1	TRBV7-3	TRBJ2-7	NA	CASRTGTGGYEQYF	TGTGCCAGCAGAACCGGGACAGGAGGATACGAGCAGTACTTC
NA	TRBV9	TRBJ2-7	NA	CASSVAAQALSYEQYF	TGTGCCAGCAGCGTAGCGGCACAGGCCCTCTCCTACGAGCAGTACTTC
NA	TRBV18	TRBJ1-1	NA	CASSPSSLNTEAFF	TGTGCCAGCTCACCAAGCAGCTTGAACACTGAAGCTTTCTTT
TRBD2	TRBV10-3	TRBJ2-3	NA	CAISVRLAATDTQYF	TGTGCCATCAGCGTTAGACTAGCCGCCACAGATACGCAGTATTTT
NA	TRBV5-4	TRBJ2-5	NA	CASSSIRQETQYF	TGTGCCAGCAGCTCGATAAGGCAAGAGACCCAGTACTTC
NA	TRBV11-2	TRBJ1-6	once	CASSFRRFGSYNSPLHF	TGTGCCAGCAGCTTTCGGCGTTTCGGCTCCTATAATTCACCCCTCCACTTT
NA	TRBV27	TRBJ1-5	NA	CASSRYSPDSNQPQHF	TGTGCCAGCAGCCGATACAGTCCTGATAGCAATCAGCCCCAGCATTTT
NA	TRBV5-1	TRBJ2-7	NA	CASSLEGGVQYF	TGCGCCAGCAGCTTGGAGGGGGGAGTGCAGTACTTC
TRBD1	TRBV29-1	TRBJ2-4	NA	CSVAGTDTPKGENIQYF	TGCAGCGTTGCCGGGACAGATACCCCCAAGGGAGAAAACATTCAGTACTTC
NA	TRBV18	TRBJ2-7	NA	CASSLWGPEQYF	TGTGCCAGCTCACTGTGGGGTCCCGAGCAGTACTTC
NA	TRBV5-1	TRBJ1-4	NA	CASKHRNNEKLFF	TGCGCCAGCAAACACAGGAATAATGAAAAACTGTTTTTT
TRBD1	TRBV19	TRBJ1-2	NA	CASSPTGGSLRGYTF	TGTGCCAGTAGTCCTACAGGGGGCTCTTTGCGGGGCTACACCTTC
TRBD2	TRBV19	TRBJ2-3	NA	CASSSRPGLTTDTQYF	TGTGCCAGTAGTAGTCGACCGGGACTAACCACAGATACGCAGTATTTT
TRBD1	TRBV2	TRBJ1-4	NA	CASSPPGGTANEKLFF	TGTGCCAGCAGTCCCCCTGGGGGGACAGCGAATGAAAAACTGTTTTTT
TRBD2	TRBV10-3	TRBJ2-2	few	CAISDLTSGGASRLSGELFF	TGTGCCATCAGTGACCTTACTAGCGGGGGCGCCTCACGTTTGTCTGGGGAGCTGTTTTTT
TRBD2	TRBV7-2	TRBJ2-4	NA	CASSLYPGLAANIQYF	TGTGCCAGCAGCTTATACCCGGGACTAGCGGCAAACATTCAGTACTTC
TRBD1	TRBV10-3	TRBJ2-3	few	CAASGDRADTQYF	TGTGCCGCATCGGGCGACAGGGCGGATACGCAGTATTTT
TRBD1	TRBV11-2	TRBJ2-1	NA	CAIGKGQTYYNEQFF	TGTGCCATCGGAAAGGGACAGACCTACTACAATGAGCAGTTCTTC
NA	TRBV6-6	TRBJ2-7	once	CASSWQVRQYF	TGTGCCAGCAGCTGGCAGGTGAGGCAGTACTTC
TRBD1	TRBV4-2	TRBJ1-5	once	CASSQGQGGNGNQPQHF	TGTGCCAGCAGCCAAGGGCAGGGGGGTAATGGCAATCAGCCCCAGCATTTT
TRBD2	TRBV13	TRBJ2-5	NA	CASSLAAGGQETQYF	TGTGCCAGCAGCTTAGCGGCGGGGGGCCAAGAGACCCAGTACTTC
TRBD1	TRBV6-5	TRBJ1-2	NA	CASTKTGGGYTF	TGTGCCAGCACCAAGACAGGGGGCGGCTACACCTTC
NA	TRBV28	TRBJ2-7	NA	CASSLTGESYEQYF	TGTGCCAGCAGTTTAACGGGCGAAAGCTACGAGCAGTACTTC
TRBD1	TRBV27	TRBJ1-5	NA	CASRKTGMDQPQHF	TGTGCCAGCAGGAAGACAGGGATGGACCAGCCCCAGCATTTT
TRBD1	TRBV10-3	TRBJ2-2	few	CAIARQGADTGELFF	TGTGCCATCGCACGACAGGGGGCGGACACCGGGGAGCTGTTTTTT
NA	TRBV5-1	TRBJ1-3	few	CASSNGWANSSGNTIYF	TGCGCCAGCAGCAATGGTTGGGCGAACAGCTCTGGAAACACCATATATTTT
NA	TRBV9	TRBJ1-3	NA	CASSVEGGTIYF	TGTGCCAGCAGCGTAGAAGGGGGCACCATATATTTT
TRBD1	TRBV27	TRBJ2-7	once	CASSLFGTGVYEQYF	TGTGCCAGCAGTCTCTTCGGGACAGGGGTTTACGAGCAGTACTTC